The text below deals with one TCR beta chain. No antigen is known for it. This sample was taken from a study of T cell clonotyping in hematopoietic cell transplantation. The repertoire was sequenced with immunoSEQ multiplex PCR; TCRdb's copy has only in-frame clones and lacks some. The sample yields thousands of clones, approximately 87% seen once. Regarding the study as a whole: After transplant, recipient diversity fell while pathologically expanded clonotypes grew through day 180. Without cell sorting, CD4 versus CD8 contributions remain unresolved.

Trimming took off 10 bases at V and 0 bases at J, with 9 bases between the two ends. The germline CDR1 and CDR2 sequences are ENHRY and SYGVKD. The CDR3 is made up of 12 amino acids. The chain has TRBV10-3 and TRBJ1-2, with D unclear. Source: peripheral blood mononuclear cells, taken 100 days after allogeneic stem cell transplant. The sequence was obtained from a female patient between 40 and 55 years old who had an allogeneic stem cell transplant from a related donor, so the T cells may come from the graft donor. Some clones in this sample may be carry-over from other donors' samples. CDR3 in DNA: TGTGCCACCCAGGCAGCTAACTATGGCTACACCTTC. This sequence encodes CATQAANYGYTF.